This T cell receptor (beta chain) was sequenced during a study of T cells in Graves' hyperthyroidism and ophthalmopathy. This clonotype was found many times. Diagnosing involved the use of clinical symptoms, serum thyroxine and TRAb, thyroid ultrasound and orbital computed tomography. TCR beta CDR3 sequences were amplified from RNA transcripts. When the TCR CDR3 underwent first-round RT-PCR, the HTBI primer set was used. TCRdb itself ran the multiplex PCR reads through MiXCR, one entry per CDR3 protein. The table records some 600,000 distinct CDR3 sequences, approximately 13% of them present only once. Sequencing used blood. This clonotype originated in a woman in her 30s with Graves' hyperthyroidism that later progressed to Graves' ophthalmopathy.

The CDR3 nucleotides read TGTGCCTGGAGTGTCAAGAGAAAACTGTTTTTT. Amino acid sequence: CAWSVKRKLFF. This chain uses TRBV30 with TRBJ1-4; the D is unclear. Between the trimmed V and J ends, which lost 0 bases and 10 bases, there was a span of 6 bases. The CDR3 has 11 amino acids. The germline CDR1 and CDR2 sequences are GTSNPN and SVGIG (reference sequence).